This T cell receptor beta chain is drawn from a study of T cells after posttransplantation cyclophosphamide. Overall study findings and caveats: Recipient CMV seropositivity and CMV reactivation strongly tracked TRB clonality. Donor CD8+ memory clones often dominated recipient blood repertoires at later times. Tissue-infiltrating T cells from skin or gut overlapped little with blood T cells.

A marrow graft followed busulfan-fludarabine conditioning, with cyclophosphamide on days +3 and +4. Of note for this clone: The antigen remains unidentified.

The table came from immunoSEQ multiplex PCR; TCRdb's copy has only in-frame clones and leaves some out. The table lists 6,100 or so clones, roughly 80% of them singletons. The CDR3 has 16 residues. Germline V CDR1 and CDR2: MNHNY, SVGAGI (reference sequence). Trimming cost V 5 bases and J 0 bases, with 14 bases left between them. Sample: PBMCs, taken roughly 45 months after allogeneic stem cell transplant with posttransplant cyclophosphamide. This sequence originates from a male patient in his thirties who received an allogeneic stem cell transplant from a related donor, was CMV-positive, and had acute GVHD only. Some T cells may be supplied by the graft donor. The chain joins TRBV6-6 to TRBJ1-5, with D maybe TRBD1 (6 bases). The CDR3 loop reads CASSTQQGNSNQPQHF. The CDR3 region has the DNA TGTGCCAGCAGTACCCAACAGGGTAATAGCAATCAGCCCCAGCATTTT.